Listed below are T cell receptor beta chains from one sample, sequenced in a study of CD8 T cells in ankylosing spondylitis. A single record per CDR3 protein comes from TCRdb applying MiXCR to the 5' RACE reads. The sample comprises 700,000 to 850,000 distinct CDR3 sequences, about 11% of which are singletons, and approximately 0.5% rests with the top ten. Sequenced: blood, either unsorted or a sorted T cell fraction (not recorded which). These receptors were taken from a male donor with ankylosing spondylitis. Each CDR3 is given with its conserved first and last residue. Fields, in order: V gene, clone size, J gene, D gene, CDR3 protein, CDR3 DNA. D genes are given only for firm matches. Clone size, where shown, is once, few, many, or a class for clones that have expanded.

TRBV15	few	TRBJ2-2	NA	CATSRGRYRELFF	TGTGCCACCAGCAGAGGAAGGTACCGGGAGCTGTTTTTT
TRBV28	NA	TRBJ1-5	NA	CASSLGQGHWPQHF	TGTGCCAGCAGTTTGGGACAAGGACATTGGCCCCAGCATTTT
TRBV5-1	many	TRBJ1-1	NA	CASSLQQNTEAFF	TGTGCCAGCAGCTTACAACAGAACACTGAAGCTTTCTTT
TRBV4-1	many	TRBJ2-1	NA	CASSQEYQGPGGVNEQFF	TGCGCCAGCAGCCAAGAGTATCAGGGGCCAGGTGGGGTCAATGAGCAGTTCTTC
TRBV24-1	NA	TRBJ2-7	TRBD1	CATSDFTATGVDEQYF	TGTGCCACCAGTGATTTCACTGCGACAGGGGTGGACGAGCAGTACTTC
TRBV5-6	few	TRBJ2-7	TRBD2	CASSLYASGSPYEQYF	TGTGCCAGCAGCTTGTACGCTAGCGGGTCGCCATACGAGCAGTACTTC
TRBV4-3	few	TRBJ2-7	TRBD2	CASSQDLTGGPYEQYF	TGCGCCAGCAGCCAAGATTTAACGGGAGGGCCCTACGAGCAGTACTTC
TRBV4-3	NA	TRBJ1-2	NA	CASSQDFPGNYGYTF	TGCGCCAGCAGCCAAGATTTCCCAGGGAACTATGGCTACACCTTC
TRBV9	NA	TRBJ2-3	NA	CASSVERPTDTQYF	TGTGCCAGCAGCGTAGAGCGACCCACAGATACGCAGTATTTT
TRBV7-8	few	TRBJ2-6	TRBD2	CASTRTSGGAGANVLTF	TGTGCCAGCACTCGGACTAGCGGGGGGGCTGGGGCCAACGTCCTGACTTTC
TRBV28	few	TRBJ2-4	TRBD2	CASTSAGDIQYF	TGTGCCAGTACTAGCGCCGGGGACATTCAGTACTTC
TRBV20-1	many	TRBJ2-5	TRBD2	CSARNGRGSQETQYF	TGCAGTGCTAGAAACGGGCGGGGGTCCCAAGAGACCCAGTACTTC
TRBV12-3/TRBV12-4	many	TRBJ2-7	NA	CASRRLRGREQYF	TGTGCCAGCAGACGTTTGAGGGGAAGGGAGCAGTACTTC
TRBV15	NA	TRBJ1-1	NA	CATSRELGKAFF	TGTGCCACCAGCAGAGAGTTAGGGAAAGCTTTCTTT
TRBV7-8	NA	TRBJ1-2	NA	CASSPPDLGYTF	TGTGCCAGCAGCCCACCAGATCTGGGCTACACCTTC
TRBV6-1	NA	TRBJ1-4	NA	CASSPTGAAGEKLFF	TGTGCCAGCAGTCCAACCGGGGCCGCTGGGGAAAAACTGTTTTTT
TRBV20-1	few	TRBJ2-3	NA	CSAPQGGASTDTQYF	TGCAGTGCCCCCCAGGGCGGGGCAAGCACAGATACGCAGTATTTT
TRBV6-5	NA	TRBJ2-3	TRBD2	CASSSRGLAGVGDTQYF	TGTGCCAGCAGTTCTCGGGGACTAGCGGGAGTGGGAGATACGCAGTATTTT
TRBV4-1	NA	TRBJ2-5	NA	CASSPWGLASQETQYF	TGCGCCAGCAGCCCTTGGGGGCTAGCGTCTCAAGAGACCCAGTACTTC
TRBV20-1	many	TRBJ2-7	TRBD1	CSAADRVDEQYF	TGCAGTGCTGCGGACAGGGTCGACGAGCAGTACTTC
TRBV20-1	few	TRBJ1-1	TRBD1	CSAAGQLLNTEAFF	TGCAGTGCCGCGGGACAGCTTTTGAACACTGAAGCTTTCTTT
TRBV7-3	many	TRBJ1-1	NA	CASSLSQKPTTEAFF	TGTGCCAGCAGCTTAAGCCAGAAACCGACCACTGAAGCTTTCTTT
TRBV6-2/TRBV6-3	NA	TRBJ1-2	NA	CASSRSYYGYTF	TGTGCCAGCAGCCGGAGTTACTATGGCTACACCTTC
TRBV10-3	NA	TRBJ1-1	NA	CAISNGRLGKTEAFF	TGTGCCATCAGCAACGGGCGGCTTGGTAAGACTGAAGCTTTCTTT
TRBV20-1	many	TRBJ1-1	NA	CSAGGRGSMNTEAFF	TGCAGTGCCGGAGGTAGGGGCAGTATGAACACTGAAGCTTTCTTT
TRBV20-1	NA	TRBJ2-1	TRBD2	CSASTGGGWNEQFF	TGCAGTGCTAGTACGGGAGGGGGGTGGAATGAGCAGTTCTTC
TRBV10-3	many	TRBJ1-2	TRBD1	CAIKSGTGDYGYTF	TGTGCCATCAAATCCGGGACAGGGGACTATGGCTACACCTTC
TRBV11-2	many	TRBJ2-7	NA	CASSLGLLSYEQYF	TGTGCCAGCAGCTTAGGGTTGTTGTCCTACGAGCAGTACTTC
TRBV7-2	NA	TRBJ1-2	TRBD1	CASSLGSTGGYGYTF	TGTGCCAGCAGCTTAGGGTCGACAGGGGGCTATGGCTACACCTTC
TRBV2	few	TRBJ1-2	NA	CAISSGYGYTF	TGTGCCATTTCATCAGGGTACGGCTACACCTTC
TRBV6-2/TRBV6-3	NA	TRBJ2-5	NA	CASSYGQVAQETQYF	TGTGCCAGCAGTTACGGGCAGGTTGCGCAAGAGACCCAGTACTTC
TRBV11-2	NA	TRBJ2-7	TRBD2	CASSLLGLADYEQYF	TGTGCCAGCAGCTTACTGGGACTAGCGGACTACGAGCAGTACTTC
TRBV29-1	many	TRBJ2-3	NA	CSGDEMNTDTQYF	TGCAGCGGGGATGAAATGAACACAGATACGCAGTATTTT
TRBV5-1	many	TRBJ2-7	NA	CASSLGAAYEQYF	TGTGCCAGCAGCCTTGGTGCGGCGTACGAGCAGTACTTC
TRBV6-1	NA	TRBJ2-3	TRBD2	CASSTYAGTSGSPPDTQYF	TGTGCCAGCAGTACCTACGCTGGGACTAGCGGGAGCCCGCCAGATACGCAGTATTTT
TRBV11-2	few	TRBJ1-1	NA	CASTLFTEAFF	TGTGCCAGCACCCTATTCACTGAAGCTTTCTTT
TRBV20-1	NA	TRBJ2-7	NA	CSARPGRSTYEQYF	TGCAGTGCTCGCCCGGGCAGGAGTACCTACGAGCAGTACTTC
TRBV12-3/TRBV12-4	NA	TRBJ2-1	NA	CASSLAPISYNEQFF	TGTGCCAGCAGTTTAGCCCCAATCTCCTACAATGAGCAGTTCTTC
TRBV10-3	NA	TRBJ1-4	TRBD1	CAISETWTGKEKLFF	TGTGCCATCAGTGAGACATGGACAGGGAAGGAAAAACTGTTTTTT
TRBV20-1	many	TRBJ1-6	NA	CSASKAYNSPLHF	TGCAGTGCTAGTAAGGCTTATAATTCACCCCTCCACTTT